The clone carrying this T cell receptor (beta chain) was seen a few times. Its antigen is as yet unknown. Method: immunoSEQ multiplex PCR; TCRdb's copy keeps in-frame clones and lacks some. The table lists roughly 250,000 clones, 90% of them singletons. Germline loops: CDR1 DFQATT, CDR2 SNEGSKA (reference sequence). Unmatched junction bases numbered 3, after V lost 5 bases and J lost 6 bases. The CDR3 totals 11 residues. The record originates from a study of cytomegalovirus exposure and HLA in healthy donors. Study findings and constraints: Three CMV-associated chains were confirmed in vitro to be specific for CMV antigens. The study flagged some 170 TCR beta chains as cytomegalovirus-associated.

The sample consisted of PBMCs. The chain carries TRBV20-1 and TRBJ1-1; 7 bases align to TRBD1. The clonotype originates from a woman between 18 and 29 years old in good health and CMV-seronegative. CDR3 loop: CSAVDRAEAFF. CDR3 nucleotides: TGCAGTGCTGTTGACAGGGCTGAAGCTTTCTTT.